Listed below are T cell receptor beta chains from one sample, sequenced in a study of shared clonotypes between healthy human individuals. Only in-frame clones appear in the TCRdb table, and some are missing; sequencing was by immunoSEQ multiplex PCR. The sample has millions of clones; over 85% are singletons. The sequenced sample was naive CD4+ T cells sorted from blood. The receptors were sampled from a man between 18 and 29 years old in good health. CDR3s include the opening cysteine and the closing phenylalanine or tryptophan. The order of the fields is CDR3 protein, CDR3 DNA, V gene, J gene, clone size, D gene. The D gene is left open where the match is weak. A row's size may be missing; if present it is once, few, many or a size class.

CDR3aa: CATSRGGVQAYEQYF
CDR3nt: TGTGCCACCAGCCGGGGGGGGGTTCAGGCCTACGAGCAGTACTTC
v_gene: TRBV15
j_gene: TRBJ2-7
abundance: -
d_gene: TRBD2

CDR3aa: CAWTKDNEQFF
CDR3nt: TGTGCCTGGACAAAGGACAATGAGCAGTTCTTC
v_gene: TRBV30
j_gene: TRBJ2-1
abundance: -
d_gene: -

CDR3aa: CASSLYGYNEQFF
CDR3nt: TGTGCCAGCAGCTTGTACGGCTACAATGAGCAGTTCTTC
v_gene: TRBV5-4
j_gene: TRBJ2-1
abundance: -
d_gene: -

CDR3aa: CASSGALTENTGELFF
CDR3nt: TGCGCCAGCAGCGGGGCCCTGACAGAGAACACCGGGGAGCTGTTTTTT
v_gene: TRBV5-1
j_gene: TRBJ2-2
abundance: -
d_gene: -

CDR3aa: CASTSGNQPQHF
CDR3nt: TGTGCCAGCACCAGTGGCAATCAGCCCCAGCATTTT
v_gene: TRBV28
j_gene: TRBJ1-5
abundance: few
d_gene: -

CDR3aa: CASSSRTVPYGYTF
CDR3nt: TGTGCCAGCAGTTCCAGGACAGTGCCTTATGGCTACACCTTC
v_gene: TRBV27
j_gene: TRBJ1-2
abundance: -
d_gene: -

CDR3aa: CASSFSGGASYNEQFF
CDR3nt: TGTGCCAGCAGCTTTAGCGGGGGGGCCTCCTACAATGAGCAGTTCTTC
v_gene: TRBV7-3
j_gene: TRBJ2-1
abundance: -
d_gene: TRBD2

CDR3aa: CASSLLDRDTGELFF
CDR3nt: TGTGCCAGCAGTTTACTCGACAGGGACACCGGGGAGCTGTTTTTT
v_gene: TRBV28
j_gene: TRBJ2-2
abundance: once
d_gene: TRBD1

CDR3aa: CASSGQVNTEAFF
CDR3nt: TGCGCCAGCAGTGGACAGGTGAACACTGAAGCTTTCTTT
v_gene: TRBV10-1
j_gene: TRBJ1-1
abundance: -
d_gene: -

CDR3aa: CASSTASGQAYEQYF
CDR3nt: TGTGCCAGCAGTACAGCCTCGGGACAGGCCTACGAGCAGTACTTC
v_gene: TRBV28
j_gene: TRBJ2-7
abundance: once
d_gene: TRBD1

CDR3aa: CASSSLGSATEAFF
CDR3nt: TGCGCCAGCAGCTCCCTCGGGAGCGCCACTGAAGCTTTCTTT
v_gene: TRBV5-1
j_gene: TRBJ1-1
abundance: -
d_gene: -

CDR3aa: CASSEKSYQETQYF
CDR3nt: TGTGCCAGCAGTGAGAAAAGCTACCAAGAGACCCAGTACTTC
v_gene: TRBV2
j_gene: TRBJ2-5
abundance: -
d_gene: -

CDR3aa: CASTPGQGTGELFF
CDR3nt: TGTGCCAGCACCCCGGGACAAGGCACCGGGGAGCTGTTTTTT
v_gene: TRBV28
j_gene: TRBJ2-2
abundance: -
d_gene: -

CDR3aa: CASSFAGTSGRAGYNEQFF
CDR3nt: TGCGCCAGCAGCTTCGCCGGGACTAGCGGGAGGGCCGGGTACAATGAGCAGTTCTTC
v_gene: TRBV5-1
j_gene: TRBJ2-1
abundance: -
d_gene: TRBD2

CDR3aa: CASGNRVTNEQYF
CDR3nt: TGTGCCAGCGGGAACCGCGTAACGAACGAGCAGTACTTC
v_gene: TRBV9
j_gene: TRBJ2-7
abundance: -
d_gene: -

CDR3aa: CASSQGFGLEHMRAFF
CDR3nt: TGCGCCAGCAGCCAAGGCTTTGGGCTAGAACACATGCGAGCTTTCTTT
v_gene: TRBV4-3
j_gene: TRBJ1-1
abundance: -
d_gene: -

CDR3aa: CAISAGDLYEQYF
CDR3nt: TGTGCCATCTCCGCCGGGGATCTCTACGAGCAGTACTTC
v_gene: TRBV10-3
j_gene: TRBJ2-7
abundance: once
d_gene: -

CDR3aa: CAISESPGMGEQYF
CDR3nt: TGTGCCATCAGTGAGTCGCCGGGTATGGGCGAGCAGTACTTC
v_gene: TRBV10-3
j_gene: TRBJ2-7
abundance: -
d_gene: -

CDR3aa: CASSSSDRGNSPLHF
CDR3nt: TGTGCCAGCAGTTCCTCGGACAGGGGGAATTCACCCCTCCACTTT
v_gene: TRBV28
j_gene: TRBJ1-6
abundance: -
d_gene: TRBD1

CDR3aa: CASSSGAGGEQFF
CDR3nt: TGTGCCAGCAGCTCAGGGGCGGGAGGCGAGCAGTTCTTC
v_gene: TRBV11-2
j_gene: TRBJ2-1
abundance: once
d_gene: TRBD2

CDR3aa: CASRASGDQPQHF
CDR3nt: TGCGCCAGCAGAGCTTCAGGGGATCAGCCCCAGCATTTT
v_gene: TRBV10-2
j_gene: TRBJ1-5
abundance: few
d_gene: -

CDR3aa: CASSLSPFGGNTEAFF
CDR3nt: TGTGCCAGCAGTTTGAGCCCTTTTGGGGGGAACACTGAAGCTTTCTTT
v_gene: TRBV28
j_gene: TRBJ1-1
abundance: -
d_gene: -

CDR3aa: CASRNNRAPYEQYF
CDR3nt: TGTGCCAGCAGAAACAACCGGGCCCCCTACGAGCAGTACTTC
v_gene: TRBV6-1
j_gene: TRBJ2-7
abundance: -
d_gene: -

CDR3aa: CASSLGASGTEEQYF
CDR3nt: TGTGCCAGCAGCTTAGGGGCTAGCGGGACCGAGGAGCAGTACTTC
v_gene: TRBV7-9
j_gene: TRBJ2-7
abundance: -
d_gene: TRBD2

CDR3aa: CASSLDYGSQRIDEQFF
CDR3nt: TGCGCCAGCAGCTTGGATTACGGGTCCCAGAGGATAGATGAGCAGTTCTTC
v_gene: TRBV5-1
j_gene: TRBJ2-1
abundance: -
d_gene: -

CDR3aa: CASSLTREEGYEQYF
CDR3nt: TGTGCCAGCAGTTTAACGCGGGAGGAGGGTTACGAGCAGTACTTC
v_gene: TRBV27
j_gene: TRBJ2-7
abundance: -
d_gene: TRBD2

CDR3aa: CASSLGGFLGGYTF
CDR3nt: TGCGCCAGCAGCTTGGGGGGGTTCCTTGGTGGCTACACCTTC
v_gene: TRBV5-1
j_gene: TRBJ1-2
abundance: -
d_gene: -

CDR3aa: CAWTGQSNSPLHF
CDR3nt: TGTGCCTGGACCGGACAGTCTAATTCACCCCTCCACTTT
v_gene: TRBV30
j_gene: TRBJ1-6
abundance: -
d_gene: -

CDR3aa: CASSLSGQTSRGELFF
CDR3nt: TGTGCCAGCAGCTTATCTGGACAGACATCACGCGGGGAGCTGTTTTTT
v_gene: TRBV7-3
j_gene: TRBJ2-2
abundance: -
d_gene: -

CDR3aa: CASSLYRDRVGYTF
CDR3nt: TGTGCCAGCAGCTTATACCGGGACAGGGTTGGCTACACCTTC
v_gene: TRBV7-9
j_gene: TRBJ1-2
abundance: -
d_gene: TRBD1

CDR3aa: CASHEGGSNTGELFF
CDR3nt: TGTGCCAGCCATGAGGGGGGCTCGAACACCGGGGAGCTGTTTTTT
v_gene: TRBV18
j_gene: TRBJ2-2
abundance: -
d_gene: -

CDR3aa: CASTRLTTNEKLFF
CDR3nt: TGTGCCAGCACCAGACTTACAACTAATGAAAAACTGTTTTTT
v_gene: TRBV6-1
j_gene: TRBJ1-4
abundance: -
d_gene: -

CDR3aa: CASSGPGIGQPQHF
CDR3nt: TGTGCCAGCAGCGGGCCTGGGATAGGGCAGCCCCAGCATTTT
v_gene: TRBV5-5
j_gene: TRBJ1-5
abundance: -
d_gene: -

CDR3aa: CASSSSDPGNTIYF
CDR3nt: TGCGCCAGCAGCTCATCGGACCCTGGAAACACCATATATTTT
v_gene: TRBV5-1
j_gene: TRBJ1-3
abundance: -
d_gene: -

CDR3aa: CASRVGTASYEQYF
CDR3nt: TGCGCCAGCAGGGTGGGAACAGCGTCCTACGAGCAGTACTTC
v_gene: TRBV5-1
j_gene: TRBJ2-7
abundance: -
d_gene: -

CDR3aa: CASSIDLLSYNSPLHF
CDR3nt: TGTGCCAGTAGTATAGATCTCCTCAGTTATAATTCACCCCTCCACTTT
v_gene: TRBV19
j_gene: TRBJ1-6
abundance: -
d_gene: -

CDR3aa: CASSPYVGGPGDTQYF
CDR3nt: TGTGCCAGCAGCCCGTATGTGGGGGGGCCCGGAGATACGCAGTATTTT
v_gene: TRBV5-4
j_gene: TRBJ2-3
abundance: -
d_gene: -

CDR3aa: CASSLNRGNLMNQAFF
CDR3nt: TGTGCCAGCAGTTTAAACAGGGGTAACCTCATGAACCAAGCTTTCTTT
v_gene: TRBV28
j_gene: TRBJ1-1
abundance: -
d_gene: TRBD1

CDR3aa: CASSYGDASNQPQHF
CDR3nt: TGTGCCAGCAGTTATGGGGATGCCAGCAATCAGCCCCAGCATTTT
v_gene: TRBV28
j_gene: TRBJ1-5
abundance: once
d_gene: -

CDR3aa: CASSQGRAAGVSKNIQYF
CDR3nt: TGCGCCAGCAGCCAAGGAAGAGCGGCGGGAGTCTCCAAAAACATTCAGTACTTC
v_gene: TRBV4-1
j_gene: TRBJ2-4
abundance: -
d_gene: TRBD2

CDR3aa: CASRSQGIAGELFF
CDR3nt: TGTGCCAGCAGGTCACAGGGAATCGCCGGGGAGCTGTTTTTT
v_gene: TRBV6-5
j_gene: TRBJ2-2
abundance: once
d_gene: -

CDR3aa: CASSPGIYEQYF
CDR3nt: TGTGCCAGCAGCCCGGGGATCTACGAGCAGTACTTC
v_gene: TRBV7-9
j_gene: TRBJ2-7
abundance: -
d_gene: -

CDR3aa: CASRGKTSGEYEQYF
CDR3nt: TGTGCCAGCAGGGGCAAGACTAGCGGAGAATACGAGCAGTACTTC
v_gene: TRBV6-1
j_gene: TRBJ2-7
abundance: -
d_gene: TRBD2

CDR3aa: CASSISGHRAQHF
CDR3nt: TGTGCCAGCAGCATTAGTGGGCACAGGGCCCAGCATTTT
v_gene: TRBV7-8
j_gene: TRBJ1-5
abundance: -
d_gene: -

CDR3aa: CASRQGSSYEQYF
CDR3nt: TGTGCCAGCAGGCAGGGGAGCTCCTACGAGCAGTACTTC
v_gene: TRBV6-5
j_gene: TRBJ2-7
abundance: -
d_gene: -

CDR3aa: CAWFRTAYNQPQHF
CDR3nt: TGTGCCTGGTTCCGGACAGCTTATAATCAGCCCCAGCATTTT
v_gene: TRBV30
j_gene: TRBJ1-5
abundance: -
d_gene: -